The present entry profiles one T cell receptor beta chain with its context. Its antigen is as yet unknown. The entry originates in a study of cytomegalovirus exposure and HLA in healthy donors. Study-wide context: Genetic ancestry analysis placed over 75% of the roughly 400 donors that were genotyped in the Caucasian-associated cluster.

Whole-study findings and limits: The study designated fewer than 200 TCR beta chains cytomegalovirus-associated.

PCR involved 60 Vbeta and 13 Jbeta primers. Profiling relied on immunoSEQ multiplex PCR, and the TCRdb table lists in-frame clones only, not all of them. The listing contains about 200,000 clones. Germline loops: CDR1 GTSNPN, CDR2 SVGIG (reference sequence). The CDR3 extends over 12 amino acids. V lost 3 bases to trimming and J lost 4 bases, with 9 bases between them. J is TRBJ1-1 and V is TRBV30; no reliable D call. Sequencing used PBMCs. The receptor was isolated from a girl aged 2 to 9 in good health and CMV-seropositive. The CDR3 sequence is CAWSPLGTEAFF. The CDR3 bases are TGTGCCTGGAGCCCCCTCGGCACTGAAGCTTTCTTT.